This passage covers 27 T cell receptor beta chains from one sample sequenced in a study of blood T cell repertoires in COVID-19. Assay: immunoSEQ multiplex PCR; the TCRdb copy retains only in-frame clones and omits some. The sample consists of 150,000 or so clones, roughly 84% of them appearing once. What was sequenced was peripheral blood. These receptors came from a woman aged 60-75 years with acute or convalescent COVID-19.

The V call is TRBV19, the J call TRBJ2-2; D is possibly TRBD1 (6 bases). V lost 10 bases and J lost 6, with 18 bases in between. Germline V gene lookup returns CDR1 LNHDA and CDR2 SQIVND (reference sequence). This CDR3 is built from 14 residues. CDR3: CAKDRHGEAGELFF. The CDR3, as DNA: TGTGCCAAAGACAGGCACGGAGAAGCCGGGGAGCTGTTTTTT.

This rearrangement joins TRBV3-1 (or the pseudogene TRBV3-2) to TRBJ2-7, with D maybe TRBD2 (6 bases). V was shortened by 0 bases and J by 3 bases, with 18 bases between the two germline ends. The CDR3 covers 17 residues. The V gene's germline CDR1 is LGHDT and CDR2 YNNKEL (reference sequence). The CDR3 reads CASSQDIGGGPHYEQYF. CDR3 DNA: TGTGCCAGCAGCCAAGATATAGGTGGAGGGCCGCACTACGAGCAGTACTTC.

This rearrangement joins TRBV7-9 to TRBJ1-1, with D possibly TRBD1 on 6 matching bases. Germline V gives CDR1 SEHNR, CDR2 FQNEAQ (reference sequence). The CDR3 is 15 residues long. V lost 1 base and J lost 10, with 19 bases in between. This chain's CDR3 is CASSLESQTVGAAFF. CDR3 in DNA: TGTGCCAGCAGCTTAGAGAGCCAGACAGTGGGGGCAGCTTTCTTT.

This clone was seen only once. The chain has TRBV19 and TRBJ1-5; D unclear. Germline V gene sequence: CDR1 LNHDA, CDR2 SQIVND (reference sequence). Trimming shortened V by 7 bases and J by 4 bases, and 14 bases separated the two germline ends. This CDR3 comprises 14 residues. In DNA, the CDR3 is TGTGCCAGTAATCCAGGCCTGCAGAATCAGCCCCAGCATTTT. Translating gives CASNPGLQNQPQHF.

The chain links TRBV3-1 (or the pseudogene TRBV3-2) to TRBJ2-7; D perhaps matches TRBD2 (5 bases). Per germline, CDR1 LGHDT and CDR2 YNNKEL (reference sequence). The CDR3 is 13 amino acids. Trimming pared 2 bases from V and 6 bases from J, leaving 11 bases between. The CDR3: CASSQNLRAEQYF. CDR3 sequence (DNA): TGTGCCAGCAGCCAAAACTTGAGGGCCGAGCAGTACTTC.

The CDR3 here is CASSPGTPGNTIYF. The CDR3 DNA follows: TGTGCCAGCTCACCGGGGACACCTGGAAACACCATATATTTT. The J gene is TRBJ1-3, the V gene TRBV18, with D maybe TRBD1 (6 bases). Germline V gene sequence: CDR1 KGHSH, CDR2 LQKENI. The CDR3 is made up of 14 amino acids. V lost 3 bases and J 2 bases, leaving 8 bases between the germline ends.

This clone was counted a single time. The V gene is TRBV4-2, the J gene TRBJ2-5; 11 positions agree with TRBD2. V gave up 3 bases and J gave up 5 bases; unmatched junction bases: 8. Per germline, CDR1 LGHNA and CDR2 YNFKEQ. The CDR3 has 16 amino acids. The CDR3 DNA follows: TGTGCCAGCAGCCATGAACTAGCGGGGGCCGGGGAGACCCAGTACTTC. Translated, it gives CASSHELAGAGETQYF.

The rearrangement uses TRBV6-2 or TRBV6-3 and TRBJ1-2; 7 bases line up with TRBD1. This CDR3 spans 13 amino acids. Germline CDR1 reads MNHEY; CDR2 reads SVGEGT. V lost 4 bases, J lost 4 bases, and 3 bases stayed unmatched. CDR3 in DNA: TGTGCCAGCAGTTCAGGGGGGAGCTATGGCTACACCTTC. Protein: CASSSGGSYGYTF.

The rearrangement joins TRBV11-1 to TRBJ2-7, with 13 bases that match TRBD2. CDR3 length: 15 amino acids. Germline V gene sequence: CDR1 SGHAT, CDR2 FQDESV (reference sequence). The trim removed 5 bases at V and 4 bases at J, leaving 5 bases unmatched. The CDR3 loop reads CASSPLAGGPYEQYF. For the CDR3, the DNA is TGTGCCAGCAGCCCACTAGCGGGGGGGCCGTACGAGCAGTACTTC.

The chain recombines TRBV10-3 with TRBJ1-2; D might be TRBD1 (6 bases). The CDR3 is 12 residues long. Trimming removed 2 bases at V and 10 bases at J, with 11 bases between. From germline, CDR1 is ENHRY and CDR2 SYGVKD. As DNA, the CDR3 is TGTGCCATCAGTGAGGACAGGCGTGTCTACACCTTC. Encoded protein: CAISEDRRVYTF.

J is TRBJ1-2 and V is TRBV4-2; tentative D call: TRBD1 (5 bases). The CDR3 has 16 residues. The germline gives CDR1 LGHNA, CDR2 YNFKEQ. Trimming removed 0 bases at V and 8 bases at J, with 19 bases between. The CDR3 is CASSQDSVDRVMGYTF. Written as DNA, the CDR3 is TGTGCCAGCAGCCAAGATTCCGTTGACAGAGTAATGGGCTACACCTTC.

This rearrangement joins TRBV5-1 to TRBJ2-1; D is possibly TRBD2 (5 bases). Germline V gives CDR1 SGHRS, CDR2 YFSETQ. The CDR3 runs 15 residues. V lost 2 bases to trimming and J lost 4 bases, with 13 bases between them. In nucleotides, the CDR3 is TGCGCCAGCAGCTTAGGAGGAGAAGGGTACAATGAGCAGTTCTTC. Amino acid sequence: CASSLGGEGYNEQFF.

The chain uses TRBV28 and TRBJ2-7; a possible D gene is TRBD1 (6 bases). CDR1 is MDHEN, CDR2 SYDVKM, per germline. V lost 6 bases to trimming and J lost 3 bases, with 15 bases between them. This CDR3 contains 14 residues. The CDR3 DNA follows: TGTGCCAGCAGCCTACCGAGAGGGGGCTACGAGCAGTACTTC. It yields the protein CASSLPRGGYEQYF. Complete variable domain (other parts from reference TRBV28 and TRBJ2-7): DVKVTQSSRYLVKRTGEKVFLECVQDMDHENMFWYRQDPGLGLRLIYFSYDVKMKEKGDIPEGYSVSREKKERFSLILESASTNQTSMYLCASSLPRGGYEQYFGPGTRLTVT.

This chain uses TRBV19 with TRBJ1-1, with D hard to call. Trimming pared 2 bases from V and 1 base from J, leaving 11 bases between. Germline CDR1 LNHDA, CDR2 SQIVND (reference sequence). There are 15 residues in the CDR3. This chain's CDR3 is CASSIYDIRNTEAFF. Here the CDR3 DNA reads TGTGCCAGTAGTATATACGACATCCGGAACACTGAAGCTTTCTTT.

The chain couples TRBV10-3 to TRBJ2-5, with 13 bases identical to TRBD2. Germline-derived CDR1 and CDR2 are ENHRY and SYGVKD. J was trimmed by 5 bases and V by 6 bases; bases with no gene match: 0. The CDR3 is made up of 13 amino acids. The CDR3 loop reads CAIRGLAGETQYF. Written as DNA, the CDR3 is TGTGCCATCAGGGGACTAGCGGGGGAGACCCAGTACTTC.

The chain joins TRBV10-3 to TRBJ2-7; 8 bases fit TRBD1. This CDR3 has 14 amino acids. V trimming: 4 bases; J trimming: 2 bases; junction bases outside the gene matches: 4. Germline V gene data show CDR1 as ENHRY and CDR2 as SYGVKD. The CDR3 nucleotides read TGTGCCATCAGTGGTGGACAGGGAACCTACGAGCAGTACTTC. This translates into CAISGGQGTYEQYF.

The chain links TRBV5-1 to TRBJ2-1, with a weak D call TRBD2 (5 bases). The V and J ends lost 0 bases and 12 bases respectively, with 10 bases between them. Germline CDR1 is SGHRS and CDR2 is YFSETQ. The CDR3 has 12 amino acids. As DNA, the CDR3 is TGCGCCAGCAGCTTGGGGACGGGGTTGCAGTTCTTC. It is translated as CASSLGTGLQFF.

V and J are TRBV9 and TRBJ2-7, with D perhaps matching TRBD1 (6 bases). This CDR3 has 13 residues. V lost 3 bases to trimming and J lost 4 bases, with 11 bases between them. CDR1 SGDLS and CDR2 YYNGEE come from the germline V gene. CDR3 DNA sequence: TGTGCCAGCAGCGCGGGACACTTATACGAGCAGTACTTC. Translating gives CASSAGHLYEQYF.

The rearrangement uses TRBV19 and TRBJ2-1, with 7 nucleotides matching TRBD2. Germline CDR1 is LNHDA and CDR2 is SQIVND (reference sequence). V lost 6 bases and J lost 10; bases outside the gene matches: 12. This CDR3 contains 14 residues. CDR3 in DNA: TGTGCCAGTAGCCTTTATAGCGGGTACAGGGAGCAGTTCTTC. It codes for CASSLYSGYREQFF.

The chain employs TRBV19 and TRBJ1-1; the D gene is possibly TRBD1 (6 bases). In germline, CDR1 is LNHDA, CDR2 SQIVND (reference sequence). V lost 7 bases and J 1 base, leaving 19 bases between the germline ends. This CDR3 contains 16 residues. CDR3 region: CASIFSSRGPNTEAFF. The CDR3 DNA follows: TGTGCCAGTATCTTTTCCTCGCGGGGGCCGAACACTGAAGCTTTCTTT.

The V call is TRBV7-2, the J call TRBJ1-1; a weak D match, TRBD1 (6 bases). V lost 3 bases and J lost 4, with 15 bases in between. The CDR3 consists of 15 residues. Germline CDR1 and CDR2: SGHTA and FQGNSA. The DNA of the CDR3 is TGTGCCAGCAGCTTTTCCACAGGGCTAAGCACTGAAGCTTTCTTT. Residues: CASSFSTGLSTEAFF.

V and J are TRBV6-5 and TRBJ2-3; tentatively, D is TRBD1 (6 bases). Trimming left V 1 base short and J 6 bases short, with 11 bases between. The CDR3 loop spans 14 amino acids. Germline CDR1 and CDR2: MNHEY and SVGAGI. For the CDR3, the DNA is TGTGCCAGCAGTTACTTGGGGGCCCCGGATACGCAGTATTTT. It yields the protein CASSYLGAPDTQYF.

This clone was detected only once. Written as DNA, the CDR3 is TGTGCCAGCAGTCAGCGGGGGGGAACAGATACGCAGTATTTT. Its translation is CASSQRGGTDTQYF. This chain links TRBV6-2 or TRBV6-3 with TRBJ2-3; 10 bases agree with TRBD2. Germline CDR1 reads MNHEY; CDR2 reads SVGEGT. The CDR3 has 14 amino acids. Trimming took 5 bases from V and 3 from J; bases not matched to a gene: 2.

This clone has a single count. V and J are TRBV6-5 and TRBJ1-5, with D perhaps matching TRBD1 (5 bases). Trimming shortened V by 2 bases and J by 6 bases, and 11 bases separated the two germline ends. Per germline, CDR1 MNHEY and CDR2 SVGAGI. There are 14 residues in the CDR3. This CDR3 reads CASSYGSGGQPQHF. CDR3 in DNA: TGTGCCAGCAGTTACGGGTCGGGGGGTCAGCCCCAGCATTTT.

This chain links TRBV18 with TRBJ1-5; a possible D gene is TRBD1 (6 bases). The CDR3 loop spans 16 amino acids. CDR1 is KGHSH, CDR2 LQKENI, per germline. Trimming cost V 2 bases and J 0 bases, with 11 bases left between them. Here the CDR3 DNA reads TGTGCCAGCTCACCAAAGGGACAAAATAGCAATCAGCCCCAGCATTTT. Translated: CASSPKGQNSNQPQHF.

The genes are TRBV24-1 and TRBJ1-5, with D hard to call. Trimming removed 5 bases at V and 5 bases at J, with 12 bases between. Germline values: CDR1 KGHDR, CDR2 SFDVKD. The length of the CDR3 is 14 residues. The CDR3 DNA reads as TGTGCCACCAGTGCAGGCAGACCTGATCAGCCCCAGCATTTT. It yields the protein CATSAGRPDQPQHF.

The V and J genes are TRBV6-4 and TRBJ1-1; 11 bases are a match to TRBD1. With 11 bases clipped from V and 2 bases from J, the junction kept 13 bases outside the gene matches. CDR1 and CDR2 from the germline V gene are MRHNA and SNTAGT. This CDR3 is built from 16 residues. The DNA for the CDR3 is TGTGCCGGGGCCCGGGACAGGGGGGCCCGTAACACTGAAGCTTTCTTT. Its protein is CAGARDRGARNTEAFF.